This T cell receptor beta chain was sequenced in a study of read filtering for tumor transcriptome and immune sequencing. Study at large: TCR-mapped reads were about 4 to 11 million with IR-seq versus roughly 80 to 1,300 with RNA-seq. Study-level findings and limits: Dropping single-read clonotypes raised IR-seq and RNA-seq shared-clonotype correlation. In IR-seq, single-read clonotypes were roughly 82% of clonotypes but around 3.5% of reads.

This clonotype was found many times. Antigen specificity is unknown. The library was built from approximately 400 ng RNA with molecular barcoded adaptors for alpha/delta and beta/gamma chains. TCRdb processed the reads anew with MiXCR; each CDR3 protein has one entry. The sample holds around 41,000 distinct CDR3 sequences, less than 15% seen once. The germline CDR1 and CDR2 sequences are SQVTM and ANQGSEA. This CDR3 comprises 12 residues. V lost 0 bases and J 2 bases, leaving 4 bases between the germline ends. The receptor's source is a donor at least 40 years old with multiple myeloma. This chain links TRBV29-1 with TRBJ1-2; no definite D call. The sequencing sample was made of a population of CD138-negative cells sorted from bone marrow. CDR3 bases: TGCAGCGTTGAAGAGAAGAACTATGGCTACACCTTC. Translation gives CSVEEKNYGYTF.